The 23 T cell receptor beta chains below were found in one sample sequenced in a study of T-cell reconstitution after alpha-beta-depleted transplantation in children. A library of TCRbeta sequences, prepared with unique molecular identifiers, was generated. One entry per CDR3 protein results from TCRdb running MiXCR on the PCR reads. The data hold about 980,000 distinct CDR3 sequences, with around 30% observed a single time. The sequencing here drew on PBMCs, mostly from graft donor cells, taken 360 days after TCRalphabeta/CD19-depleted stem cell transplant. The receptors derive from a boy under two years old who had a stem cell transplant for SCID, so the T cells may come from the graft donor.

The V and J genes are TRBV5-5 and TRBJ2-7; D might be TRBD1 (5 bases). Trimming shortened V by 2 bases and J by 6 bases, and 15 bases separated the two germline ends. CDR3 length: 14 amino acids. CDR1 SGHKS and CDR2 YYEKEE come from the germline V gene (reference sequence). The chain's CDR3 is CASSLDPWGGEQYF. The CDR3 DNA is TGTGCCAGCAGCTTAGACCCGTGGGGCGGCGAGCAGTACTTC. The entire variable domain, with the rest obtained from reference TRBV5-5 and TRBJ2-7, is as follows: DAGVTQSPTHLIKTRGQQVTLRCSPISGHKSVSWYQQVLGQGPQFIFQYYEKEERGRGNFPDRFSARQFPNYSSELNVNALLLGDSALYLCASSLDPWGGEQYFGPGTRLTVT.

The sample holds a few counts of this clonotype. The V call is TRBV6-5, the J call TRBJ2-2; the D is unclear. The CDR3 has 15 amino acids. Trimming cost V 0 bases and J 1 base, with 6 bases left between them. Germline lookup yields CDR1 MNHEY and CDR2 SVGAGI. CDR3 in amino acids: CASSYSWGNTGELFF. The CDR3 DNA reads as TGTGCCAGCAGTTACTCGTGGGGGAACACCGGGGAGCTGTTTTTT.

This clonotype was seen more than once but under ten times. The gene calls are TRBV24-1 and TRBJ2-1; TRBD1 matches at 8 bases. The CDR3 has 15 residues. The junction had 6 bases not matched to a gene; V was cut back by 1 base and J by 8 bases. Germline assignment: CDR1 KGHDR and CDR2 SFDVKD. The CDR3: CATSDFAGGKYEQFF. In DNA, the CDR3 is TGTGCCACCAGTGATTTCGCAGGGGGCAAGTATGAGCAGTTCTTC.

To note about this clonotype: Relative to the germline gene, one junction end is altered; a read error may explain this. V is TRBV29-1 and J is TRBJ2-3, with D perhaps TRBD1 or TRBD2 (6 bases each). Germline assignment: CDR1 SQVTM and CDR2 ANQGSEA. This CDR3 has 13 residues. CDR3 nucleotides: TGCAGCCTTGAAGGGGGGCCCACAGATACGCAGTATTTT. It specifies CSLEGGPTDTQYF.

The V call is TRBV12-3 or TRBV12-4, the J call TRBJ2-5, with a tentative D call TRBD1 (6 bases). V was pared by 7 bases and J by 4 bases, with 16 bases between. CDR3 size: 14 residues. The CDR3 region is CASTFWGTTETQYF. As DNA, the CDR3 is TGTGCCAGCACCTTCTGGGGGACAACAGAGACCCAGTACTTC.

This clonotype came up a few times. The chain employs TRBV7-2 and TRBJ1-2, with 8 positions matching TRBD1. The CDR3 runs to 15 residues. V lost 0 bases to trimming and J lost 7 bases; unmatched junction nucleotides: 7. CDR1 SGHTA and CDR2 FQGNSA come from the germline V gene. DNA of the CDR3: TGTGCCAGCAGCTTAGCGTCTCAGGGGGCGGGTGGCTACACCTTC. This codes for CASSLASQGAGGYTF. Filled out from reference TRBV7-2 and TRBJ1-2, the complete variable domain reads GAGVSQSPSNKVTEKGKDVELRCDPISGHTALYWYRQSLGQGLEFLIYFQGNSAPDKSGLPSDRFSAERTGGSVSTLTIQRTQQEDSAVYLCASSLASQGAGGYTFGSGTRLTVV.

V gene TRBV7-2 combines with J gene TRBJ2-1, with a tentative D call TRBD2 (6 bases). Germline V gives CDR1 SGHTA, CDR2 FQGNSA. V was clipped by 5 bases and J by 12 bases, with 23 bases between them. This CDR3 comprises 15 residues. CDR3 DNA sequence: TGTGCCAGCAGCACAAGGGACTGGGGGTTGGAGGGGCAGTTCTTC. Translated: CASSTRDWGLEGQFF.

The sample holds a few counts of this clonotype. The chain has TRBV6-2 or TRBV6-3 and TRBJ2-7, with TRBD1 as a possible D gene (6 bases). V dropped 7 bases and J dropped 2 bases, with 15 bases sitting between them. CDR3 length equals 14 residues. In germline, CDR1 is MNHEY, CDR2 SVGEGT. The CDR3 loop reads CASTPGTPTYEQYF. The CDR3 DNA reads as TGTGCCAGCACCCCCGGGACACCAACCTACGAGCAGTACTTC.

This clonotype turned up a few times. The rearrangement links TRBV5-1 to TRBJ2-7, with no clear D. This CDR3 is built from 13 residues. V was cut by 0 bases and J by 3 bases, with 7 bases left in between. Germline CDR1 reads SGHRS; CDR2 reads YFSETQ. The CDR3: CASSLEGLYEQYF. The CDR3 DNA follows: TGCGCCAGCAGCTTGGAGGGCCTCTACGAGCAGTACTTC.

This chain's CDR3 is CSARMGNQPQHF. CDR3 nucleotide sequence: TGCAGTGCTAGAATGGGCAATCAGCCCCAGCATTTT. V usage is TRBV20-1 and J usage is TRBJ1-5; no clear D. The CDR3 spans 12 residues. Trimming left V 2 bases short and J 2 bases short, with 4 bases between. CDR1 and CDR2 from the germline V gene are DFQATT and SNEGSKA (reference sequence).

This clonotype was seen a single time. V is TRBV12-3 or TRBV12-4 and J is TRBJ1-2, with D possibly TRBD1 on 5 matching bases. Between the trimmed V and J ends, which lost 5 bases and 3 bases, there was a span of 10 bases. This CDR3 has 13 residues. The CDR3 loop is CASSRRGDYGYTF. DNA for the CDR3: TGTGCCAGCAGTCGACGGGGGGACTATGGCTACACCTTC.

The V and J genes are TRBV3-1 and TRBJ2-7; D unresolved. The germline CDR1 and CDR2 sequences are LGHDT and YNNKEL (reference sequence). V lost 4 bases to trimming and J lost 2 bases, with 9 bases between them. The CDR3 loop spans 13 amino acids. In nucleotides, the CDR3 is TGTGCCAGCAGCCGGAACACCCCCTACGAGCAGTACTTC. As protein: CASSRNTPYEQYF.

There are a few counts of this clonotype. The V gene is TRBV29-1, the J gene TRBJ2-5; unclear D gene. CDR1 is SQVTM, CDR2 ANQGSEA, per germline. Trimming took 2 bases from V and 2 from J, leaving 9 bases between them. This CDR3 is built from 13 residues. CDR3 sequence: CSVEISRQETQYF. DNA for the CDR3: TGCAGCGTTGAAATTTCCCGTCAAGAGACCCAGTACTTC. Full variable domain (missing parts from reference TRBV29-1 and TRBJ2-5): SAVISQKPSRDICQRGTSLTIQCQVDSQVTMMFWYRQQPGQSLTLIATANQGSEATYESGFVIDKFPISRPNLTFSTLTVSNMSPEDSSIYLCSVEISRQETQYFGPGTRLLVL.

The J gene is TRBJ1-2, the V gene TRBV12-3 or TRBV12-4; D remains ambiguous. The CDR3 covers 14 residues. Between the trimmed V and J ends, which lost 7 bases and 5 bases, there was a span of 17 bases. DNA of the CDR3: TGTGCCAGCACCGATCGGCTCGACCCGTATGGCTACACCTTC. Encoded protein: CASTDRLDPYGYTF.

This chain connects TRBV5-1 to TRBJ1-6, with 9 bases that match TRBD1. V lost 4 bases to trimming and J lost 5 bases; unmatched junction nucleotides: 4. Germline V gives CDR1 SGHRS, CDR2 YFSETQ. This CDR3 contains 15 residues. Here the CDR3 DNA reads TGCGCCAGCAGCGGGACAGGGTCGGATAATTCACCCCTCCACTTT. Its translation is CASSGTGSDNSPLHF.

This clonotype was found a few times. This chain uses TRBV6-5 with TRBJ1-5, with TRBD1 matching over 8 bases. The CDR3 runs 14 residues. J lost 2 bases, V lost 6 bases, and 3 bases had no gene match. Germline V lookup: CDR1 MNHEY, CDR2 SVGAGI. CDR3 DNA: TGTGCCAGCAGGATACAGGGGGGCAATCAGCCCCAGCATTTT. Translated: CASRIQGGNQPQHF.

CDR3 DNA sequence: TGTGCCAGCGCCATGAGTCGCGGTGACGAGCAGTACTTC. As protein: CASAMSRGDEQYF. The chain employs TRBV12-3 or TRBV12-4 and TRBJ2-7; D is unclear. Trimming removed 8 bases from V and 5 bases from J, with 16 bases in between. This CDR3 is 13 amino acids long.

This clonotype was observed once. The chain combines TRBV20-1 with TRBJ2-5; TRBD1 agrees at 8 bases. Unmatched junction bases numbered 5, after V lost 0 bases and J lost 5 bases. CDR3 size: 14 residues. Looked up from germline, CDR1 is DFQATT and CDR2 is SNEGSKA (reference sequence). CDR3 DNA: TGCAGTGCTAGAGATCCCACAGGGGGGGAGACCCAGTACTTC. Amino acid sequence: CSARDPTGGETQYF.

The chain joins TRBV27 to TRBJ2-1; 7 nucleotides agree with TRBD2. Germline assignment: CDR1 MNHEY and CDR2 SMNVEV (reference sequence). The V gene end was trimmed by 5 bases and the J gene end by 8 bases; junction bases not matched to a gene: 6. This CDR3 is built from 13 residues. This CDR3 is CASSLLSGDEQFF. DNA for the CDR3: TGTGCCAGCAGTCTTCTCAGCGGGGATGAGCAGTTCTTC.

This clonotype was seen a few times. CDR3 loop: CSARGGFTPLEQYF. DNA for the CDR3: TGCAGTGCTAGAGGGGGGTTTACCCCTCTCGAGCAGTACTTC. The V call is TRBV20-1, the J call TRBJ2-7; perhaps D is TRBD1 or TRBD2 (5 bases each). The CDR3 consists of 14 residues. V was trimmed by 1 base and J by 6 bases, leaving 16 bases between them. The germline gives CDR1 DFQATT, CDR2 SNEGSKA (reference sequence).

This CDR3 is CASTGQGREETQYF. The CDR3 region has the DNA TGTGCCAGCACGGGACAGGGACGTGAAGAGACCCAGTACTTC. J is TRBJ2-5 and V is TRBV5-5; 9 bases match TRBD1. With V trimmed by 6 bases and J by 3 bases, 6 bases remained unmatched. The length of the CDR3 is 14 residues. The germline gives CDR1 SGHKS, CDR2 YYEKEE (reference sequence).

In DNA, the CDR3 is TGTGCCAGCAGCTTTCGGACAGGGGGTCATGAAGCTTTCTTT. Amino acid sequence: CASSFRTGGHEAFF. The chain combines TRBV7-9 with TRBJ1-1; 10 nucleotides line up with TRBD1. There are 14 residues in the CDR3. Germline V lookup: CDR1 SEHNR, CDR2 FQNEAQ (reference sequence). The V gene end was trimmed by 3 bases and the J gene end by 7 bases; junction bases not matched to a gene: 5.

The CDR3 loop is CSVDPTNYGYTF. In nucleotides, the CDR3 is TGCAGCGTTGACCCCACTAACTATGGCTACACCTTC. The chain employs TRBV29-1 and TRBJ1-2, with D unclear. Germline V CDR1 and CDR2: SQVTM, ANQGSEA. V lost 3 bases and J 0 bases, leaving 5 bases between the germline ends. CDR3 length equals 12 residues.